This T cell receptor (beta chain) was documented in a study of blood T cell repertoires in COVID-19. About the research overall: The study drew acute and convalescent COVID-19 samples from the United States, Italy and Spain.

Clinical history reported by participants formed the basis on which cohorts were assigned. All recovered Cohort 3 donors got two negative PCRs, got clearance, or saw symptom resolution. V trimming: 4 bases; J trimming: 3 bases; junction bases outside the gene matches: 27. The CDR3 is made up of 22 amino acids. The germline V gene has CDR1 SGHRS and CDR2 YFSETQ. Authors' methods: Estimated nucleated cell counts came from reference gene primer amplification. Sequenced by immunoSEQ multiplex PCR; TCRdb stores in-frame clones only, minus some. V and J calls and clone size follow that table, whereas D and trimming were derived from the DNA. The table has 350,000 to 400,000 clones, 75% to 90% seen once.

The specimen sequenced was PBMCs or T cells enriched from blood (not recorded which). The clonotype comes from a young man who had recovered from COVID-19. The J gene is TRBJ2-7, the V gene TRBV5-1, with 11 positions matching TRBD1. The CDR3 sequence is CASSHRDRGLLKQPRGDYEQYF. The CDR3 nucleotides are TGCGCCAGCAGCCACCGGGACAGGGGGTTGCTCAAGCAACCCCGGGGGGACTACGAGCAGTACTTC.